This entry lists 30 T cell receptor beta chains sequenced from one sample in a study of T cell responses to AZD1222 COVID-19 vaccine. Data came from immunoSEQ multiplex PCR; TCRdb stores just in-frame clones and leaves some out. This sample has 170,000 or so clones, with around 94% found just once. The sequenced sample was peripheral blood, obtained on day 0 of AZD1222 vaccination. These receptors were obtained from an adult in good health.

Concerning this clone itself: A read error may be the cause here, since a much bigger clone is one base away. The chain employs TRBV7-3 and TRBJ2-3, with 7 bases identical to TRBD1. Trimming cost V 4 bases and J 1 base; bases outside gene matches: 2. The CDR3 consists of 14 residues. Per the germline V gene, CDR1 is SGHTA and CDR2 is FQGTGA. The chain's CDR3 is CASSSGQGTDTQYF. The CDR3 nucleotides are TGTGCCAGCAGCTCCGGACAGGGCACAGATACGCAGTATTTT.

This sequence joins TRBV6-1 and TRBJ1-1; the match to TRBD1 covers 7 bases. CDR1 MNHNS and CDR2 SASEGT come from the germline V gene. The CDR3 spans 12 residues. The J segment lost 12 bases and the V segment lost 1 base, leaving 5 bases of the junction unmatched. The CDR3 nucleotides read TGTGCCAGCAGTGAAGGTAGACAGGGACCTTTCTTT. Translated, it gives CASSEGRQGPFF.

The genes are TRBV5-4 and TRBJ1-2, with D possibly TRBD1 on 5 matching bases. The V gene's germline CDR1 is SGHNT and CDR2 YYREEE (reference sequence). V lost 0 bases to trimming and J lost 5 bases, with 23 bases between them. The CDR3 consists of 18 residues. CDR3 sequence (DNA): TGTGCCAGCAGCTTGGTTTTTTCCCTCCGGGGCTCTCAATATGGCTACACCTTC. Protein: CASSLVFSLRGSQYGYTF.

Here the CDR3 DNA reads TGTGCCAGCAGTTACGGAGGGTCGAGCTATGGCTACACCTTC. Encoded protein: CASSYGGSSYGYTF. The chain uses TRBV6-6 and TRBJ1-2, with D unclear. The V end was cut by 2 bases, the J end by 4 bases, with 11 bases between. The germline V gene encodes CDR1 MNHNY and CDR2 SVGAGI (reference sequence). The CDR3 sequence is 14 residues long.

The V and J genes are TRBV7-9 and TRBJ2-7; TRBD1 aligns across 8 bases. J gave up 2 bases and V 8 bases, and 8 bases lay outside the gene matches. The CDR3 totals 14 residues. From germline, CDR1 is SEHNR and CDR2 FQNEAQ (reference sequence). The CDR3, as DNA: TGTGCCAGCGGACAGGGTCTTTCTCCCTACGAGCAGTACTTC. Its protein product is CASGQGLSPYEQYF.

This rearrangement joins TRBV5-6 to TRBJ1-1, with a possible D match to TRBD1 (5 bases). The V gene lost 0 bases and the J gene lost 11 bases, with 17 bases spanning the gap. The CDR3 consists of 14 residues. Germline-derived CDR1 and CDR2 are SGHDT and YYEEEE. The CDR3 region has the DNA TGTGCCAGCAGCTTGGGCGGGGGAGTGGTTGGTGCTTTCTTT. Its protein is CASSLGGGVVGAFF.

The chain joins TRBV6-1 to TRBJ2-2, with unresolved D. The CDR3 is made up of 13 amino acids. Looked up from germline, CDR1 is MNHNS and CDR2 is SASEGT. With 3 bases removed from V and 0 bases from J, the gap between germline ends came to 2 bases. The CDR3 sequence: CASSDPNTGELFF. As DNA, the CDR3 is TGTGCCAGCAGTGATCCGAACACCGGGGAGCTGTTTTTT.

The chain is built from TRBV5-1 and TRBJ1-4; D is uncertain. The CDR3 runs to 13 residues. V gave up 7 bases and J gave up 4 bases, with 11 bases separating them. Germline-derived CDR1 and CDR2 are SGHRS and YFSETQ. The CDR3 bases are TGCGCCAGCGCACAGTATGATAATGAAAAACTGTTTTTT. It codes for CASAQYDNEKLFF.

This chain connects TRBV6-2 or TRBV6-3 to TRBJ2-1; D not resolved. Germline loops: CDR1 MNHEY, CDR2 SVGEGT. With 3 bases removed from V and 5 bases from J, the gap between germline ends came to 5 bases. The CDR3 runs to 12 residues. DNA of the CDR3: TGTGCCAGCAGTTATTGGGACAATGAGCAGTTCTTC. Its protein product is CASSYWDNEQFF.

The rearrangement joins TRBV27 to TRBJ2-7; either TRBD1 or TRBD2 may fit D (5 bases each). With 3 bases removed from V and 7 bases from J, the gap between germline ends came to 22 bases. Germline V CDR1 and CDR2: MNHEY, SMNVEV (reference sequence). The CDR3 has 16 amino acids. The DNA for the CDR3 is TGTGCCAGCAGTTTCGGATCGCCGGGACCCCTCGGGGAGCAGTACTTC. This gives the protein CASSFGSPGPLGEQYF.

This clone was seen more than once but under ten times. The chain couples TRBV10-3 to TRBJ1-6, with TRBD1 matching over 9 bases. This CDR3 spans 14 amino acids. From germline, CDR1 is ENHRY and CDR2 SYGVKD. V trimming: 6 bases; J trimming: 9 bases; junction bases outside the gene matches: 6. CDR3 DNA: TGTGCCATCAGGGGGGACAGGGAATTTTCACCCCTCCACTTT. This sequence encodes CAIRGDREFSPLHF.

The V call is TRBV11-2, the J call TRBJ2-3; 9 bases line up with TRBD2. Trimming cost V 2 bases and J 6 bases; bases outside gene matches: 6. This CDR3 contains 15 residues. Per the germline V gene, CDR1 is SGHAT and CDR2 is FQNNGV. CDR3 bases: TGTGCCAGCAGCTTAAACGCGGGGGGGCGGGATACGCAGTATTTT. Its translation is CASSLNAGGRDTQYF.

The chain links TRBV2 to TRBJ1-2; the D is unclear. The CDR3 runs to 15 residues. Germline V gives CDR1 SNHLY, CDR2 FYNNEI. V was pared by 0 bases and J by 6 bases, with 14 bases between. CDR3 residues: CASSEARIPNNGYTF. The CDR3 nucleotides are TGTGCCAGCAGTGAAGCGCGGATCCCAAATAATGGCTACACCTTC.

CDR3 bases: TGTGCCAGCTTCGACCCAATACGCGGCGAGCAGTACTTC. This sequence encodes CASFDPIRGEQYF. The gene calls are TRBV3-1 (or the pseudogene TRBV3-2) and TRBJ2-7, with D unresolved. Germline assignment: CDR1 LGHDT and CDR2 YNNKEL (reference sequence). V lost 8 bases, J lost 6 bases, and 17 bases lay in between. The CDR3 has 13 residues.

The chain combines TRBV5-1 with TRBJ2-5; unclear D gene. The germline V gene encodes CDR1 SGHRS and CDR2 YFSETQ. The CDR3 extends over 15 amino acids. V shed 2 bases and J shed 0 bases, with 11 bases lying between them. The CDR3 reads CASSLVIAHQETQYF. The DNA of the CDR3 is TGCGCCAGCAGCTTAGTAATAGCTCACCAAGAGACCCAGTACTTC.

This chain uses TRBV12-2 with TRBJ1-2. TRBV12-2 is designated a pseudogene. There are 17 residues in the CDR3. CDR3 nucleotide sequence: TGTGCAAGTCGCTTAGTCGCGGATTTCTCGGGGAACTATGGCTACACCTTC. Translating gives CASRLVADFSGNYGYTF.

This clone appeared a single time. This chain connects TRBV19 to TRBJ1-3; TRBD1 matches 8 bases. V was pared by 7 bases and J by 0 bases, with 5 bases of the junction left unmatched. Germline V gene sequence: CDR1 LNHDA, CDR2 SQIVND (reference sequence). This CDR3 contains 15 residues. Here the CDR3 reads CASNPGQASGNTIYF. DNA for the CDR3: TGTGCCAGTAACCCGGGACAGGCCTCTGGAAACACCATATATTTT.

The CDR3 region has the DNA TGTGCCAGCAGTGAACATGACCTAAGATCTAACTATGGCTACACCTTC. It yields the protein CASSEHDLRSNYGYTF. The V call is TRBV6-1, the J call TRBJ1-2; D gene uncertain. CDR3 length: 16 residues. V was shortened by 2 bases and J by 0 bases, with 13 bases between the two germline ends. Germline V CDR1 and CDR2: MNHNS, SASEGT.

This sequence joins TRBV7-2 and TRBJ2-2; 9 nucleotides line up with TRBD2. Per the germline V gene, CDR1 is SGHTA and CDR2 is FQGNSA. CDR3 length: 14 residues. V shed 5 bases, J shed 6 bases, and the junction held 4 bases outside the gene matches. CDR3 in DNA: TGTGCCAGCAGCCTTAGCGGGGGTGCCGGGGAGCTGTTTTTT. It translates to CASSLSGGAGELFF. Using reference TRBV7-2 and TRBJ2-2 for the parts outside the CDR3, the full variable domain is GAGVSQSPSNKVTEKGKDVELRCDPISGHTALYWYRQSLGQGLEFLIYFQGNSAPDKSGLPSDRFSAERTGGSVSTLTIQRTQQEDSAVYLCASSLSGGAGELFFGEGSRLTVL.

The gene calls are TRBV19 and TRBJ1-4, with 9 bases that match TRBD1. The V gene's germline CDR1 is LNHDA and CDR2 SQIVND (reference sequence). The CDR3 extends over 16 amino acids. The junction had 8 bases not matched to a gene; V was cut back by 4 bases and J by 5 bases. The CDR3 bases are TGTGCCAGTAGTAGATCACAGACAGGGGGGAATGAAAAACTGTTTTTT. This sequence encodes CASSRSQTGGNEKLFF. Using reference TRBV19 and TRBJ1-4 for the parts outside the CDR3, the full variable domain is DGGITQSPKYLFRKEGQNVTLSCEQNLNHDAMYWYRQDPGQGLRLIYYSQIVNDFQKGDIAEGYSVSREKKESFPLTVTSAQKNPTAFYLCASSRSQTGGNEKLFFGSGTQLSVL.

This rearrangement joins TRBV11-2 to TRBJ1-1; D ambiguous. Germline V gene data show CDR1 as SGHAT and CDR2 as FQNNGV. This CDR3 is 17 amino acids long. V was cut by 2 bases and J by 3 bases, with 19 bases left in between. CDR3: CASSLPLGWGRDTEAFF. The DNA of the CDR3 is TGTGCCAGCAGCTTACCTCTGGGGTGGGGTCGTGACACTGAAGCTTTCTTT.

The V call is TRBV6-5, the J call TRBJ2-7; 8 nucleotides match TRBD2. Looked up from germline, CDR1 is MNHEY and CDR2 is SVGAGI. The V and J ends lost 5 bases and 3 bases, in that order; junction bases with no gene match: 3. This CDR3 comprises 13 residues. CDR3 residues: CASSQREYYEQYF. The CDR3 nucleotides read TGTGCCAGCAGTCAGCGGGAGTACTACGAGCAGTACTTC.

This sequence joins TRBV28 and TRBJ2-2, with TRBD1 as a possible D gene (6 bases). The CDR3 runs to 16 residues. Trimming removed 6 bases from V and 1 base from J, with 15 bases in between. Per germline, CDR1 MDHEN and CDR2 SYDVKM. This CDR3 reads CASSPEKTGNTGELFF. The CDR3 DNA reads TGTGCCAGCAGCCCCGAAAAGACAGGGAACACCGGGGAGCTGTTTTTT. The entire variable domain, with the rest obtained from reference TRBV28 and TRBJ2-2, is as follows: DVKVTQSSRYLVKRTGEKVFLECVQDMDHENMFWYRQDPGLGLRLIYFSYDVKMKEKGDIPEGYSVSREKKERFSLILESASTNQTSMYLCASSPEKTGNTGELFFGEGSRLTVL.

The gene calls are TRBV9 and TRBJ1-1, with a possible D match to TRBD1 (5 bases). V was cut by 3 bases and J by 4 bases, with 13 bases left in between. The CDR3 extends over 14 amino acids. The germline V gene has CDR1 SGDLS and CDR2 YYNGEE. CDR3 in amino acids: CASSGGRVATEAFF. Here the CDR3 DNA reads TGTGCCAGCAGCGGTGGCAGGGTAGCCACTGAAGCTTTCTTT.

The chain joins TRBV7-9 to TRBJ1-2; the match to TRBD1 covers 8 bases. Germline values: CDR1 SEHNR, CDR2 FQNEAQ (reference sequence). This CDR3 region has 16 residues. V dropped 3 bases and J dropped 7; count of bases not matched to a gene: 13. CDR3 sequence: CASSLDREGGYGGYTF. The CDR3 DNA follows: TGTGCCAGCAGCTTGGACAGGGAAGGGGGGTATGGTGGCTACACCTTC. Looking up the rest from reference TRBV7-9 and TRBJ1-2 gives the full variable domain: DTGVSQNPRHKITKRGQNVTFRCDPISEHNRLYWYRQTLGQGPEFLTYFQNEAQLEKSRLLSDRFSAERPKGSFSTLEIQRTEQGDSAMYLCASSLDREGGYGGYTFGSGTRLTVV.

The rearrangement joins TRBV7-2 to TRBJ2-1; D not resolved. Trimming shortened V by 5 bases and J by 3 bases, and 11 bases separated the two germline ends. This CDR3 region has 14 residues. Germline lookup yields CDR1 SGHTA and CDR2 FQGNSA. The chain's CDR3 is CASSRPGGYNEQFF. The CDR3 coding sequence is TGTGCCAGCAGCCGGCCGGGTGGCTACAATGAGCAGTTCTTC.

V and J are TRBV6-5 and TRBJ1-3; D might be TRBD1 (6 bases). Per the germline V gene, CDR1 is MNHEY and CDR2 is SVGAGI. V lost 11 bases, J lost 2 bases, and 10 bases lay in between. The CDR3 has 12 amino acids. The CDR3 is CAARGAGNTIYF. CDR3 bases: TGTGCCGCGAGGGGGGCTGGAAACACCATATATTTT.

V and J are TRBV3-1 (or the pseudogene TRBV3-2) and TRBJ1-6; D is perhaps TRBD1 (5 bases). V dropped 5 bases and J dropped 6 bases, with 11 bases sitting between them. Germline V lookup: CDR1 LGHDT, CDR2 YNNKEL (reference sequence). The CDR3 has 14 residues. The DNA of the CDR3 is TGTGCCAGCAGCGCTACAGGTATTAATTCACCCCTCCACTTT. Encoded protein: CASSATGINSPLHF.

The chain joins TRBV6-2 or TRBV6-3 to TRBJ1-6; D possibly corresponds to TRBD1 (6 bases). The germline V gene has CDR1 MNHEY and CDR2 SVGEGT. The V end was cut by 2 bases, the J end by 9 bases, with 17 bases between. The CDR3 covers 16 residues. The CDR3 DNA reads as TGTGCCAGCAGTTACCCCCCAGGGGACGGCGGTTCACCCCTCCACTTT. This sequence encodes CASSYPPGDGGSPLHF.

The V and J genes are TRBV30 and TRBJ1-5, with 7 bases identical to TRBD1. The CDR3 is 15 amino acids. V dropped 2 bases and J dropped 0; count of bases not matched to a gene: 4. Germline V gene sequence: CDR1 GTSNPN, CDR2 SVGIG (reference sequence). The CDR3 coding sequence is TGTGCCTGGAGTACTCAGGGGGTTAGCAATCAGCCCCAGCATTTT. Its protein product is CAWSTQGVSNQPQHF.